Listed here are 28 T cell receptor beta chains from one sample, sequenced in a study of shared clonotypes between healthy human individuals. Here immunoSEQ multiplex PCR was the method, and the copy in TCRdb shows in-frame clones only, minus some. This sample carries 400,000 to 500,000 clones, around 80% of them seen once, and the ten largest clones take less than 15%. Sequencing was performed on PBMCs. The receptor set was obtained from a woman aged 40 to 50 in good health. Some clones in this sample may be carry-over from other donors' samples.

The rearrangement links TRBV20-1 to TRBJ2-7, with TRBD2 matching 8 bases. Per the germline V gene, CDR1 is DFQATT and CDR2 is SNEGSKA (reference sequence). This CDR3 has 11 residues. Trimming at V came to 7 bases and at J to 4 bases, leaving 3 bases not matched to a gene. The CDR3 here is CSVTSDYEQYF. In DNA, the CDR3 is TGCAGTGTGACTAGCGATTACGAGCAGTACTTC.

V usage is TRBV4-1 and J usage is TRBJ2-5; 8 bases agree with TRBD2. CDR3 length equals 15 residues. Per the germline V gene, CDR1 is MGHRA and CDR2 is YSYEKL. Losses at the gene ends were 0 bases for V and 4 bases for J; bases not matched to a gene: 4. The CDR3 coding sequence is TGCGCCAGCAGCCAAGACGGGAGGGCCCCAGAGACCCAGTACTTC. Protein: CASSQDGRAPETQYF.

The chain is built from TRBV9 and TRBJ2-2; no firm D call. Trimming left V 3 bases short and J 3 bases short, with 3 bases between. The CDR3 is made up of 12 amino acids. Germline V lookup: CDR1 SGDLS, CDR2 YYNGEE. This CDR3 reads CASSGHTGELFF. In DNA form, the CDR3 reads TGTGCCAGCAGCGGACACACCGGGGAGCTGTTTTTT.

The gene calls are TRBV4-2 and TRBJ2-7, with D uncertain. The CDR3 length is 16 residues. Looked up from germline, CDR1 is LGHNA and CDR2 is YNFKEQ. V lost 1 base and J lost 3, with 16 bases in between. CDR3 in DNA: TGTGCCAGCAGCCAAGTAGCAGGAGCCACAAACTACGAGCAGTACTTC. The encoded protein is CASSQVAGATNYEQYF.

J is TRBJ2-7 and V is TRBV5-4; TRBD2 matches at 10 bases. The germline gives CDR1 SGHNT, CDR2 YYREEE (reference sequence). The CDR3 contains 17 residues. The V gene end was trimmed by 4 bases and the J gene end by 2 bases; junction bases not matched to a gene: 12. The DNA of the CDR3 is TGTGCCAGCAGCCCCCGGAGCGGGAGGGCAGGTCCCTACGAGCAGTACTTC. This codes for CASSPRSGRAGPYEQYF.

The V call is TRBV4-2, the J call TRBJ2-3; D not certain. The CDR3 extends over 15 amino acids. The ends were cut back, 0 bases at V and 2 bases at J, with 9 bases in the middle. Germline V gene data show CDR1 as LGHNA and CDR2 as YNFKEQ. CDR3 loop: CASSQEGQATDTQYF. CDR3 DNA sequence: TGTGCCAGCAGCCAAGAAGGGCAGGCCACAGATACGCAGTATTTT.

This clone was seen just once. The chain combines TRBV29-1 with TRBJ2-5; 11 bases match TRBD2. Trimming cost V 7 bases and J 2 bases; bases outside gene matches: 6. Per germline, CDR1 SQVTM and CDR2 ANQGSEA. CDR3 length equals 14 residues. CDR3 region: CSAGTSGRQETQYF. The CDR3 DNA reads TGCAGCGCTGGGACTAGCGGCCGTCAAGAGACCCAGTACTTC.

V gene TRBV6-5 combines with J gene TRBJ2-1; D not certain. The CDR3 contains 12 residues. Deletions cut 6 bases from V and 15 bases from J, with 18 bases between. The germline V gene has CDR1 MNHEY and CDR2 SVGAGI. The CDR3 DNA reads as TGTGCCAGCAGCCCCCAAGGCCATTTGTGGTTCTTC. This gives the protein CASSPQGHLWFF.

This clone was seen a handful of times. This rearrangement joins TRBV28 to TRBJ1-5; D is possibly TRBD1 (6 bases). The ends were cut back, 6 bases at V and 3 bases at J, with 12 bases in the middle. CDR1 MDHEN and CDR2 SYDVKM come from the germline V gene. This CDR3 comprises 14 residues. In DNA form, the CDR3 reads TGTGCCAGCAGAGTACAGGGAAACAATCAGCCCCAGCATTTT. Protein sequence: CASRVQGNNQPQHF.

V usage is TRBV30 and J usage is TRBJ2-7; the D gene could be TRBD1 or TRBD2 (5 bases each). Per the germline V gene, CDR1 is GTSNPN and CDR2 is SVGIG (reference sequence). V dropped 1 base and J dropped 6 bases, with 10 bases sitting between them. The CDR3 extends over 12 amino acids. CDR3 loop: CAWSGGMFEQYF. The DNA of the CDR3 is TGTGCCTGGAGTGGGGGGATGTTCGAGCAGTACTTC.

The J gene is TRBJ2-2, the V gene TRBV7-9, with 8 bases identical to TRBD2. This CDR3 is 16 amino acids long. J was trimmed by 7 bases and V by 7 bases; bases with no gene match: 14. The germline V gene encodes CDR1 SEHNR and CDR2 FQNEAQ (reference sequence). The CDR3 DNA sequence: TGTGCCAGCACCCGGGTAGCGGGAAGGGAAGGCGGGGAGCTGTTTTTT. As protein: CASTRVAGREGGELFF.

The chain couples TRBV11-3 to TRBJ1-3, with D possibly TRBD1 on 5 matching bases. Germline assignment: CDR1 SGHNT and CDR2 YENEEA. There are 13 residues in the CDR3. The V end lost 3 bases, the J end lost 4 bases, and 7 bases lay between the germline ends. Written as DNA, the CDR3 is TGTGCCAGCAGCTTCCGGGGCGGAAACACCATATATTTT. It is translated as CASSFRGGNTIYF. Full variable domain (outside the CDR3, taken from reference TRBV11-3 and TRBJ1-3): EAGVVQSPRYKIIEKKQPVAFWCNPISGHNTLYWYLQNLGQGPELLIRYENEEAVDDSQLPKDRFSAERLKGVDSTLKIQPAELGDSAVYLCASSFRGGNTIYFGEGSWLTVV.

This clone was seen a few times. The CDR3 protein is CASSFGPLTGNTIYF. As DNA, the CDR3 is TGTGCCAGCAGCTTTGGCCCCTTAACCGGAAACACCATATATTTT. V usage is TRBV7-8 and J usage is TRBJ1-3; D is uncertain. The CDR3 totals 15 residues. Germline CDR1 SGHVS, CDR2 FQNEAQ. Trimming removed 3 bases at V and 4 bases at J, with 13 bases between.

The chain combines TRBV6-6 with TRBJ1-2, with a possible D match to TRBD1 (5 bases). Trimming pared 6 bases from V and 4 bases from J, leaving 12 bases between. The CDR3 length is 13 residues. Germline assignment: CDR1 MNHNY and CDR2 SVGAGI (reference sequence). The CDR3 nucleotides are TGTGCCAGCAGATACGAGGGGTTCTATGGCTACACCTTC. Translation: CASRYEGFYGYTF.

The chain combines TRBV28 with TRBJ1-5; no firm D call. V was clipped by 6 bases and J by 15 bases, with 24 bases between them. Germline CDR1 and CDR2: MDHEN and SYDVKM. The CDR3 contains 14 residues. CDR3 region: CASSLNMIPRHAHF. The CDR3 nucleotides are TGTGCCAGCAGCCTTAACATGATACCCCGACACGCGCATTTT.

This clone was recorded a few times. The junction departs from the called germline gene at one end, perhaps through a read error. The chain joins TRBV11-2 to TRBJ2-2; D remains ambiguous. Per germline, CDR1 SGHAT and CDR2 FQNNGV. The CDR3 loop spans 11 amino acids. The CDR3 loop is CAGSPRWELFF. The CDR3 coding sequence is TGTGCCGGCAGCCCCCGATGGGAGCTGTTTTTT. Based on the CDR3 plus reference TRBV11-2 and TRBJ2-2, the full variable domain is EAGVAQSPRYKIIEKRQSVAFWCNPISGHATLYWYQQILGQGPKLLIQFQNNGVVDDSQLPKDRFSAERLKGVDSTLKIQPAKLEDSAVYLCAGSPRWELFFGEGSRLTVL.

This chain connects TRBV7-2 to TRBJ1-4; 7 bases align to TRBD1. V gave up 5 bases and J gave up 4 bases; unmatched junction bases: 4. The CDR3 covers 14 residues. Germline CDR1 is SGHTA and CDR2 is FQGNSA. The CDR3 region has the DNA TGTGCCAGCAGCCAGGGACAGAATAATGAAAAACTGTTTTTT. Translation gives CASSQGQNNEKLFF.

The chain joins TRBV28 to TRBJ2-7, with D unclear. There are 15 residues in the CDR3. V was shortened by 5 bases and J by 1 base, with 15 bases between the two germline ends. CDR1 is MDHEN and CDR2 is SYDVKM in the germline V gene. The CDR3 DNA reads TGTGCCAGCAGTCCAGAACGGACGGCATCCTACGAGCAGTACTTC. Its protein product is CASSPERTASYEQYF.

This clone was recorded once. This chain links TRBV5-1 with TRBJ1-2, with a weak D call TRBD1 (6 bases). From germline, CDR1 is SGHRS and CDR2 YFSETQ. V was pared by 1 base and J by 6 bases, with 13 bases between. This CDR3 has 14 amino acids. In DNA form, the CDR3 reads TGCGCCAGCAGCTTGACGGGGGCGCATGATGGCTACACCTTC. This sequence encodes CASSLTGAHDGYTF.

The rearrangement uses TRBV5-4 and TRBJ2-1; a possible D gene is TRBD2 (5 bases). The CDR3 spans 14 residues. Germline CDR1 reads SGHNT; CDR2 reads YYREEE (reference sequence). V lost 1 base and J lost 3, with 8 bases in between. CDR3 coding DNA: TGTGCCAGCAGCTTGCCGGGATACTACAATGAGCAGTTCTTC. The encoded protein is CASSLPGYYNEQFF.

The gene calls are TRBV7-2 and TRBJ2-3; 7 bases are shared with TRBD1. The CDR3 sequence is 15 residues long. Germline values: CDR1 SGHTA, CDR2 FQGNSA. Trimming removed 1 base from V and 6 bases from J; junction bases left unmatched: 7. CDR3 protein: CASSLVGGYGDTQYF. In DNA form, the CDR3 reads TGTGCCAGCAGCTTAGTAGGGGGCTATGGGGATACGCAGTATTTT.

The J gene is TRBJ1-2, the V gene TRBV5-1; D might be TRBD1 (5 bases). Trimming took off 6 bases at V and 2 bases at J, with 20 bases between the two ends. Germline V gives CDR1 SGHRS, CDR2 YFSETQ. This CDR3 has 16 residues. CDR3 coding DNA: TGCGCCAGCACGCAGGGTCCTGCAGAACTAAACTATGGCTACACCTTC. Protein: CASTQGPAELNYGYTF.

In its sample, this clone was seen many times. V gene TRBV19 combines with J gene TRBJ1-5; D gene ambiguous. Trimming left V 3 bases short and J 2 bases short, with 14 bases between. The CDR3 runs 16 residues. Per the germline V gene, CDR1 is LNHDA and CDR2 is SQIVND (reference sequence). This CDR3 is CASSIPSFIGNQPQHF. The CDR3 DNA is TGTGCCAGTAGTATTCCCTCGTTTATAGGCAATCAGCCCCAGCATTTT.

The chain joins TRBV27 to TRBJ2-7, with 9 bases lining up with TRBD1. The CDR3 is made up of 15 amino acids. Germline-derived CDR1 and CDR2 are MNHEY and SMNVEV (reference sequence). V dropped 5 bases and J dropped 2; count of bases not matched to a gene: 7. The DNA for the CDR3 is TGTGCCAGCAGTCCCCGGACAGGGGCGACCTACGAGCAGTACTTC. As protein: CASSPRTGATYEQYF.

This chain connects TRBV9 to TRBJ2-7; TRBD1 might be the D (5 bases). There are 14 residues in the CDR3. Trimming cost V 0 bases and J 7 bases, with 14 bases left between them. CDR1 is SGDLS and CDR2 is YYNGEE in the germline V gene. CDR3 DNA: TGTGCCAGCAGCGTAGCTTCAGGGCTTGGGGAGCAGTACTTC. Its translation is CASSVASGLGEQYF.

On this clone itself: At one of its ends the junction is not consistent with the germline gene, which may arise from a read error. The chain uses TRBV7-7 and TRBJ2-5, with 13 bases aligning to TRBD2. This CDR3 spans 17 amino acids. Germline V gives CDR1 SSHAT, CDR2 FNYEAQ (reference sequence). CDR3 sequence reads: CASSLGGLAGSRETQYF. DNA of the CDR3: TGTGCTAGCAGCTTAGGGGGACTAGCGGGATCTCGGGAGACCCAGTACTTC.

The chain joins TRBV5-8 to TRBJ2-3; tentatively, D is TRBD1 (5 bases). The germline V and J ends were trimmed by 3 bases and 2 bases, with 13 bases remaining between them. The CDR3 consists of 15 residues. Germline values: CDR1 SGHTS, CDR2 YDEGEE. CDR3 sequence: CASSSRVRITDTQYF. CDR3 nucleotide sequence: TGTGCCAGCAGCTCCAGGGTCAGAATCACAGATACGCAGTATTTT. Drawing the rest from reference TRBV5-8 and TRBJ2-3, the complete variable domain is EAGVTQSPTHLIKTRGQQATLRCSPISGHTSVYWYQQALGLGLQFLLWYDEGEERNRGNFPPRFSGRQFPNYSSELNVNALELEDSALYLCASSSRVRITDTQYFGPGTRLTVL.

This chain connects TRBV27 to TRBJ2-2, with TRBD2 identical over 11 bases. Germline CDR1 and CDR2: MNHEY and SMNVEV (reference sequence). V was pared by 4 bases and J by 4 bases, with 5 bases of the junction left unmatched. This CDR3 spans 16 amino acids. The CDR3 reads CASSWSSGRGTGELFF. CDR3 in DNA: TGTGCCAGCAGTTGGAGTAGCGGGAGGGGCACCGGGGAGCTGTTTTTT.